One sample yielded the 31 T cell receptor beta chains listed below, sequenced in a study of blood T cells in healthy people across ages. The authors ran a second PCR of roughly 6 to 11 cycles using a sample-barcoded 5' primer and a J-beta primer mix. TCRdb passed the 5' RACE reads through MiXCR, listing each CDR3 protein once. The sample yields fewer than 800,000 distinct CDR3 sequences, about a third seen once. Material: blood. The receptors here all came from an elderly woman in good health.

This clonotype was observed a few times. The chain couples TRBV10-3 to TRBJ2-6; D not certain. The V gene lost 0 bases and the J gene lost 4 bases, with 4 bases spanning the gap. CDR1 ENHRY and CDR2 SYGVKD come from the germline V gene. This CDR3 is 14 amino acids long. The CDR3 nucleotides read TGTGCCATCAGTGAGTCTATGGGGGCCAACGTCCTGACTTTC. Protein: CAISESMGANVLTF.

This clonotype was seen more than once but under ten times. This chain links TRBV29-1 with TRBJ1-1, with 7 positions matching TRBD1. Germline loops: CDR1 SQVTM, CDR2 ANQGSEA. The CDR3 covers 13 residues. V trimming: 4 bases; J trimming: 7 bases; junction bases outside the gene matches: 9. The DNA of the CDR3 is TGCAGCGTTGTAAACAGGGGCGCGGGTGAAGCTTTCTTT. Translating it yields CSVVNRGAGEAFF.

This clonotype was seen just once. The genes are TRBV11-3 and TRBJ2-7, with D possibly being TRBD1 (6 bases). Per the germline V gene, CDR1 is SGHNT and CDR2 is YENEEA. The germline V and J ends were trimmed by 4 bases and 0 bases, with 13 bases remaining between them. The CDR3 is made up of 15 amino acids. DNA for the CDR3: TGTGCCAGCAGCTCGGGGACACGAAGCTCCTACGAGCAGTACTTC. This gives the protein CASSSGTRSSYEQYF.

V and J are TRBV6-1 and TRBJ1-6, with D hard to call. V shed 6 bases and J shed 11 bases, with 17 bases lying between them. The germline CDR1 and CDR2 sequences are MNHNS and SASEGT. The CDR3 covers 14 residues. Here the CDR3 reads CASSLRGETAPLHF. The CDR3 coding sequence is TGTGCCAGCAGCCTCAGAGGCGAGACGGCACCCCTCCACTTT.

This clonotype was counted at least ten times. The chain carries TRBV12-1 and TRBJ2-7; TRBD1, the D gene given by the table, was not confirmed from the DNA. TRBV12-1 is a recognized pseudogene. The CDR3 sequence is 14 residues long. For the CDR3, the DNA is TGTGCCAGCAGCTTCAGCCGGGACCCCGAGGAGCAGTACTTC. Its protein is CASSFSRDPEEQYF.

Of note for this clonotype: Relative to the germline gene, one junction end is altered; a read error may explain this. The chain carries TRBV5-1 and TRBJ1-1, with D maybe TRBD1 (6 bases). The germline V gene has CDR1 SGHRS and CDR2 YFSETQ. This CDR3 comprises 14 residues. CDR3 DNA sequence: TGCGCCTGCAGCTTGATGGGGCAGGGGACTGAAGCTTTCTTT. Protein product: CACSLMGQGTEAFF. The full variable domain, rest sourced from reference TRBV5-1 and TRBJ1-1, is KAGVTQTPRYLIKTRGQQVTLSCSPISGHRSVSWYQQTPGQGLQFLFEYFSETQRNKGNFPGRFSGRQFSNSRSEMNVSTLELGDSALYLCACSLMGQGTEAFFGQGTRLTVV.

In its sample, this clonotype was seen many times. The chain is built from TRBV20-1 and TRBJ2-7; 8 bases agree with TRBD2. The CDR3 extends over 15 amino acids. CDR1 is DFQATT and CDR2 is SNEGSKA in the germline V gene (reference sequence). Trimming took 1 base from V and 0 from J; bases not matched to a gene: 5. The DNA for the CDR3 is TGCAGTGCTAGAGCCCAGCGGGGGATCTCCTACGAGCAGTACTTC. Protein product: CSARAQRGISYEQYF.

The rearrangement uses TRBV6-5 and TRBJ1-1; D ambiguous. Deletions cut 4 bases from V and 14 bases from J, with 14 bases between. This CDR3 has 11 residues. From germline, CDR1 is MNHEY and CDR2 SVGAGI. As DNA, the CDR3 is TGTGCCAGCAGTTCCTTTACCGAAACCTTCTTT. As protein: CASSSFTETFF.

This clonotype was recorded at least ten times. This chain connects TRBV18 to TRBJ2-3; maybe TRBD2 (6 bases). CDR3 length equals 16 residues. Germline CDR1 and CDR2: KGHSH and LQKENI. The ends were cut back, 2 bases at V and 0 bases at J, with 12 bases in the middle. CDR3 nucleotide sequence: TGTGCCAGCTCACCAGGGACTTGGGAAAGCACAGATACGCAGTATTTT. This sequence encodes CASSPGTWESTDTQYF.

This clonotype was seen many times. The junction and the germline gene differ at one end; a read error may be behind it. V gene TRBV4-2 combines with J gene TRBJ1-2, with D hard to call. The V gene's germline CDR1 is LGHNA and CDR2 YNFKEQ. The CDR3 has 15 amino acids. CDR3 bases: TGTGTCAGCAGCCAAGATTCAGGATCTGACTATGGCTACACCTTC. Its translation is CVSSQDSGSDYGYTF.

In this sample, this clonotype turned up many times. The gene calls are TRBV7-3 and TRBJ1-2, with 9 bases aligning to TRBD1. The CDR3 sequence is 15 residues long. Germline CDR1 is SGHTA and CDR2 is FQGTGA. J gave up 6 bases and V 1 base, and 6 bases lay outside the gene matches. The CDR3 sequence is CASSLRGQGSDGYTF. DNA for the CDR3: TGTGCCAGCAGCTTAAGGGGACAGGGAAGTGATGGCTACACCTTC.

The chain uses TRBV20-1 and TRBJ1-1; maybe TRBD1 (6 bases). Between the trimmed V and J ends, which lost 6 bases and 4 bases, there was a span of 15 bases. Germline loops: CDR1 DFQATT, CDR2 SNEGSKA (reference sequence). CDR3 length: 13 residues. The CDR3 region has the DNA TGCAGTGCCGGCGGGGGCGCGGGCACTGAAGCTTTCTTT. As protein: CSAGGGAGTEAFF.

For the CDR3, the DNA is TGTGCCAGCAGCTTCGGCTTAAGGACCTACGAGCAGTACTTC. It codes for CASSFGLRTYEQYF. This rearrangement joins TRBV7-2 to TRBJ2-7; D gene unclear. There are 14 residues in the CDR3. V lost 3 bases, J lost 2 bases, and 11 bases lay in between. Germline CDR1 SGHTA, CDR2 FQGNSA.

This clonotype was counted ten times or more. The rearrangement uses TRBV5-1 and TRBJ2-3; D is possibly TRBD2 (5 bases). V was shortened by 0 bases and J by 11 bases, with 19 bases between the two germline ends. CDR3 length equals 15 residues. The germline gives CDR1 SGHRS, CDR2 YFSETQ. CDR3 loop: CASSLAGLISSEQYF. For the CDR3, the DNA is TGCGCCAGCAGCTTGGCCGGACTGATTTCGTCGGAGCAGTATTTT.

This clonotype was detected many times. The chain couples TRBV5-1 to TRBJ2-5, with 8 bases fitting TRBD1. The germline V gene has CDR1 SGHRS and CDR2 YFSETQ. The CDR3 sequence is 14 residues long. J lost 4 bases, V lost 4 bases, and 6 bases had no gene match. The CDR3 here is CASSPGTGRETQYF. CDR3 bases: TGCGCCAGCAGCCCAGGGACAGGAAGAGAGACCCAGTACTTC.

In this sample, this clonotype turned up many times. The genes are TRBV2 and TRBJ2-3; D unresolved. Germline CDR1 and CDR2: SNHLY and FYNNEI. Trimming shortened V by 7 bases and J by 1 base, and 15 bases separated the two germline ends. This CDR3 region has 15 residues. CDR3 sequence (DNA): TGTGCCAGCACTTTTGGTAACACCCGCACAGATACGCAGTATTTT. The encoded protein is CASTFGNTRTDTQYF.

With respect to this clonotype: A much larger clone is a single base away; this may be a read error. The rearrangement links TRBV20-1 to TRBJ2-1; D may be TRBD2 (6 bases). Looked up from germline, CDR1 is DFQATT and CDR2 is SNEGSKA (reference sequence). This CDR3 comprises 14 residues. The CDR3 DNA sequence: TGCAGTGCTAGCGGGGGAAACTCCTACAGTGAGCAGTTCTTC. It yields the protein CSASGGNSYSEQFF.

This clonotype has just a few counts. This rearrangement joins TRBV29-1 to TRBJ2-2; D might be TRBD1 or TRBD2, each matching 5 bases. This CDR3 is built from 12 residues. V was cut by 2 bases and J by 6 bases, with 7 bases left in between. Germline CDR1 is SQVTM and CDR2 is ANQGSEA. The CDR3 here is CSVERDAGELFF. In nucleotides, the CDR3 is TGCAGCGTTGAACGGGACGCCGGGGAGCTGTTTTTT.

This clonotype appeared a few times. This chain joins TRBV5-1 and TRBJ1-1, with D possibly matching TRBD1 (6 bases). Germline CDR1 is SGHRS and CDR2 is YFSETQ. Trimming pared 3 bases from V and 0 bases from J, leaving 12 bases between. CDR3 length: 15 residues. The CDR3 is CASSWDITMNTEAFF. Here the CDR3 DNA reads TGCGCCAGCAGCTGGGACATTACCATGAACACTGAAGCTTTCTTT.

The V and J genes are TRBV5-1 and TRBJ2-1; D is possibly TRBD2 (6 bases). The CDR3 spans 15 residues. Germline CDR1 reads SGHRS; CDR2 reads YFSETQ. With 0 bases removed from V and 5 bases from J, the gap between germline ends came to 12 bases. This CDR3 reads CASSLVVAENNEQFF. CDR3 DNA: TGCGCCAGCAGCTTGGTAGTAGCGGAGAACAATGAGCAGTTCTTC.

This clonotype was detected ten times or more. The chain recombines TRBV20-1 with TRBJ2-5; no clear D gene. Germline V gives CDR1 DFQATT, CDR2 SNEGSKA (reference sequence). The CDR3 runs 14 residues. The V end lost 2 bases, the J end lost 0 bases, and 10 bases lay between the germline ends. Here the CDR3 DNA reads TGCAGTGCTAGATTGGCCACGTACCAAGAGACCCAGTACTTC. Residues: CSARLATYQETQYF.

This clonotype was detected a few times. With a much larger clone just one base away, this may be a read error. The genes are TRBV29-1 and TRBJ2-7; 10 nucleotides align to TRBD1. Germline-derived CDR1 and CDR2 are SQVTM and ANQGSEA. The CDR3 spans 15 residues. The CDR3 coding sequence is TGCAGCGCTGAAATTTGGGACAGGGGCATCTACGAGCAGTACTTC. It codes for CSAEIWDRGIYEQYF.

The V gene is TRBV20-1, the J gene TRBJ1-1; TRBD1 is a possible D gene (5 bases). CDR1 is DFQATT and CDR2 is SNEGSKA in the germline V gene (reference sequence). The germline V and J ends were trimmed by 4 bases and 2 bases, with 11 bases remaining between them. The CDR3 is 13 amino acids. CDR3 region: CSATDGANTEAFF. As DNA, the CDR3 is TGCAGTGCTACAGACGGGGCCAACACTGAAGCTTTCTTT.

Notes on this clonotype: Since a much larger clone is just one base distant, this may be a read error. The chain employs TRBV5-1 and TRBJ1-2, with 7 positions matching TRBD1. This CDR3 is built from 14 residues. The junction had 5 bases not matched to a gene; V was cut back by 2 bases and J by 4 bases. Germline-derived CDR1 and CDR2 are SGHRS and YFSETQ. The CDR3 nucleotides read TGCGCCAGCAGCTTAGACAGGGCCCGCTATGGCTACACCTTC. It translates to CASSLDRARYGYTF.

Ten or more counts support this clonotype. V gene TRBV9 combines with J gene TRBJ2-3; the D call may be TRBD1 or TRBD2 (6 bases each). The germline CDR1 and CDR2 sequences are SGDLS and YYNGEE. The CDR3 length is 15 residues. V was cut by 4 bases and J by 6 bases, with 18 bases left in between. Written as DNA, the CDR3 is TGTGCCAGCAGCCCCCCGGGGGCTGGAAGGGATACGCAGTATTTT. Its protein is CASSPPGAGRDTQYF.

The chain joins TRBV28 to TRBJ1-1; no clear D gene. This CDR3 region has 12 residues. V lost 11 bases, J lost 7 bases, and 17 bases lay in between. Germline values: CDR1 MDHEN, CDR2 SYDVKM. Here the CDR3 reads CACWGSWGEAFF. The CDR3 region has the DNA TGTGCCTGTTGGGGTTCCTGGGGTGAAGCTTTCTTT.

This clonotype showed up just a few times. V is TRBV18 and J is TRBJ2-3; 8 positions match TRBD1. After removal of 6 bases from V and 5 bases from J, the junction contained 10 bases not matched to a gene. CDR3 length equals 15 residues. Germline values: CDR1 KGHSH, CDR2 LQKENI. The CDR3 loop reads CASSHGQGGLDTQYF. The CDR3 coding sequence is TGTGCCAGCTCTCACGGACAGGGTGGGCTAGATACGCAGTATTTT.

The chain recombines TRBV6-5 with TRBJ1-2, with TRBD1 identical over 8 bases. Per germline, CDR1 MNHEY and CDR2 SVGAGI. The trim removed 0 bases at V and 8 bases at J, leaving 5 bases unmatched. The CDR3 extends over 14 amino acids. The chain's CDR3 is CASSYSAGGNGYTF. The CDR3 nucleotides are TGTGCCAGCAGTTACTCGGCAGGGGGCAACGGCTACACCTTC.

This clonotype was observed at least ten times. The chain uses TRBV6-5 and TRBJ1-4; D is uncertain. Germline V CDR1 and CDR2: MNHEY, SVGAGI. Trimming removed 8 bases from V and 5 bases from J, with 15 bases in between. The CDR3 loop spans 14 amino acids. The DNA of the CDR3 is TGTGCCAGCGCGGTCGGGCGGTGGAATGAAAAACTGTTTTTT. Translated: CASAVGRWNEKLFF.

In this sample, this clonotype turned up many times. The chain uses TRBV6-1 and TRBJ1-5, with D perhaps TRBD1 (6 bases). The CDR3 is 13 amino acids. V shed 8 bases and J shed 9 bases, with 17 bases lying between them. CDR1 MNHNS and CDR2 SASEGT come from the germline V gene. In DNA form, the CDR3 reads TGTGCCAGCTTGGACAGCCAGGTAACGCCCCAGCATTTT. Translated, it gives CASLDSQVTPQHF.

As to this clonotype: A much bigger clone sits one base away, suggesting this may be a read error. The V call is TRBV29-1, the J call TRBJ2-1; TRBD1 or TRBD2 may be the D gene (5 bases each). The V end lost 4 bases, the J end lost 13 bases, and 20 bases lay between the germline ends. The CDR3 has 13 residues. The germline gives CDR1 SQVTM, CDR2 ANQGSEA. In nucleotides, the CDR3 is TGCAGCGTTGGCCAGGACTTTTGGGGGACCCAGTTCTTC. This sequence encodes CSVGQDFWGTQFF.